The TCR beta chain under discussion was sequenced for a study of blood T cell repertoires in COVID-19. This CDR3 comprises 14 residues. From germline, CDR1 is MGHRA and CDR2 YSYEKL. Trimming pared 3 bases from V and 5 bases from J, leaving 13 bases between. Repertoires were generated with immunoSEQ multiplex PCR, while TCRdb's copy carries only in-frame clones and drops some. The table includes around 67,000 clones, about 81% detected once. The origin of this receptor is a human donor in a cohort sampled during active COVID-19. Source material: peripheral blood. The chain couples TRBV4-1 to TRBJ1-1; D unresolved. The CDR3 DNA follows: TGCGCCAGCAGCCAGAGGCAGAGAACAACTGAAGCTTTCTTT. It yields the protein CASSQRQRTTEAFF.